This is a list of T cell receptor beta chains from one sample in a study of cytomegalovirus exposure and HLA in healthy donors. The data were produced by immunoSEQ multiplex PCR, yet TCRdb's version contains in-frame clones alone and is incomplete. The sample contains fewer than 120,000 clones, around 83% of which appear only once. Sequencing was done on a sample of PBMCs. These receptors all come from a woman in her sixties in good health and CMV-seropositive. Each CDR3 is given with its conserved first and last residue. The order of the fields is V gene, D gene, CDR3 length, J gene, clone size, CDR3 protein, CDR3 DNA. The D gene is left open where the match is weak. Clone size is stated in some rows and not others, as once, few, many or a class when expanded.

>TRBV15|-|12|TRBJ1-1|-
CATQGFDTEAFF
TGTGCCACACAGGGTTTCGACACTGAAGCTTTCTTT
>TRBV6-5|-|16|TRBJ1-5|-
CASSYSGLGGGQPQHF
TGTGCCAGCAGTTACTCGGGATTGGGGGGTGGTCAGCCCCAGCATTTT
>TRBV2|-|14|TRBJ2-1|-
CASTGGFSYNEQFF
TGTGCCAGCACCGGGGGTTTCTCCTACAATGAGCAGTTCTTC
>TRBV6-1|-|13|TRBJ2-1|-
CASSRTGGYEQFF
TGTGCCAGCAGCAGGACAGGAGGGTATGAGCAGTTCTTC
>TRBV5-1|TRBD1|15|TRBJ1-3|-
CAGSLGDRAGNTIYF
TGCGCCGGCAGCTTGGGGGACAGGGCTGGAAACACCATATATTTT
>TRBV6-5|-|15|TRBJ2-7|-
CASSLTRISSYEQYF
TGTGCCAGCAGCCTGACTAGGATTTCTTCCTACGAGCAGTACTTC
>TRBV19|-|14|TRBJ2-1|-
CASSIQAGLNEQFF
TGTGCCAGTAGTATTCAGGCAGGGCTGAATGAGCAGTTCTTC
>TRBV7-2|TRBD2|16|TRBJ2-5|few
CASSLGAGVVQETQYF
TGTGCCAGCAGCTTAGGAGCGGGAGTCGTCCAAGAGACCCAGTACTTC
>TRBV5-1|-|12|TRBJ2-3|-
CASRFEADTQYF
TGCGCCAGCAGATTCGAGGCAGATACGCAGTATTTT
>TRBV9|TRBD1|14|TRBJ2-3|-
CASSVWTGTDTQYF
TGTGCCAGCAGCGTATGGACAGGAACAGATACGCAGTATTTT
>TRBV5-4|TRBD2|16|TRBJ2-1|-
CASSLKLAGSYNEQFF
TGTGCCAGCAGCTTGAAACTAGCGGGGTCCTACAATGAGCAGTTCTTC
>TRBV14|TRBD2|15|TRBJ2-7|-
CASSQPSGASYEQYF
TGTGCCAGCAGCCAGCCCAGCGGGGCCTCCTACGAGCAGTACTTC
>TRBV27|-|15|TRBJ2-1|-
CASSFGSPLHNEQFF
TGTGCCAGCAGTTTCGGGAGCCCCCTCCATAATGAGCAGTTCTTC
>TRBV18|TRBD2|20|TRBJ2-1|once
CASSPPLGTSGSGGHNEQFF
TGTGCCAGCTCACCACCTCTAGGGACTAGCGGGAGTGGTGGGCACAATGAGCAGTTCTTC
>TRBV1|-|17|TRBJ2-2|-
CTSSPTSGRSNTGELFF
TGCACCAGCAGCCCCACTAGCGGGCGCTCCAACACCGGGGAGCTGTTTTTT
>TRBV4-1|-|13|TRBJ1-1|-
CASSQQDSTEAFF
TGCGCCAGCAGCCAACAGGACAGCACTGAAGCTTTCTTT
>TRBV15|-|13|TRBJ1-2|-
CATAIGRDEGYTF
TGTGCCACAGCAATTGGACGGGATGAGGGCTACACCTTC
>TRBV6-1|-|14|TRBJ2-3|-
CASRGAPSTDTQYF
TGTGCCAGTCGCGGGGCCCCAAGCACAGATACGCAGTATTTT
>TRBV12-2|-|13|TRBJ2-7|-
CASRLGREYEQYF
TGTGCAAGTCGCTTAGGGAGGGAGTACGAGCAGTACTTC
>TRBV6-5|-|14|TRBJ2-1|-
CASSRWGADNEQFF
TGTGCCAGCAGTAGGTGGGGAGCTGACAATGAGCAGTTCTTC
>TRBV15|TRBD1|15|TRBJ2-1|-
CATSRDPGTGNEQFF
TGTGCCACCAGCAGAGACCCCGGGACAGGCAATGAGCAGTTCTTC
>TRBV18|-|15|TRBJ2-4|-
CASSEQGPPSGVQYF
TGTGCCAGCTCGGAACAGGGTCCCCCCTCGGGTGTTCAGTACTTC
>TRBV5-1|-|12|TRBJ2-7|-
CASKDSFYEQYF
TGCGCCAGCAAGGACAGTTTCTACGAGCAGTACTTC
>TRBV5-1|-|15|TRBJ1-2|-
CASNWGRTINYGYTF
TGCGCCAGCAATTGGGGCAGAACTATTAACTATGGCTACACCTTC
>TRBV5-1|-|14|TRBJ2-5|-
CASSSAQGPETQYF
TGCGCCAGCAGCTCAGCACAGGGTCCGGAGACCCAGTACTTC
>TRBV14|-|14|TRBJ1-4|few
CASSRSGLGEKLFF
TGTGCCAGCAGCCGTTCAGGGCTAGGTGAAAAACTGTTTTTT
>TRBV5-6|TRBD1|16|TRBJ1-4|-
CASSLLTGLEYEKLFF
TGTGCCAGCAGCTTACTGACAGGGCTGGAGTATGAAAAACTGTTTTTT
>TRBV6-5|-|13|TRBJ1-1|-
CASRRQLNTEAFF
TGTGCCAGCAGAAGACAGCTTAACACTGAAGCTTTCTTT
>TRBV10-3|TRBD2|19|TRBJ2-1|-
CAISPKLAGGLSSYNEQFF
TGTGCCATCAGTCCCAAACTAGCGGGAGGGCTTAGCTCCTACAATGAGCAGTTCTTC
>TRBV7-6|TRBD1|15|TRBJ2-1|-
CASSNQTGGWNEQFF
TGTGCCAGCAGCAATCAGACAGGGGGTTGGAATGAGCAGTTCTTC
>TRBV7-3|-|15|TRBJ2-7|-
CASSLENAPPYEQYF
TGTGCCAGCAGCCTCGAGAACGCTCCACCCTACGAGCAGTACTTC
>TRBV2|-|13|TRBJ1-2|-
CASSVQQGSGYTF
TGTGCCAGCAGCGTACAACAGGGTAGTGGCTACACCTTC
>TRBV21-1|-|18|TRBJ2-1|-
CASRRLVGGTPMNNEQFF
TGTGCCAGCAGACGGCTAGTGGGAGGAACCCCCATGAACAATGAGCAGTTCTTC
>TRBV6-5|-|15|TRBJ2-7|-
CASRSGTHGSYEQYF
TGTGCCAGCAGATCCGGGACTCATGGCTCCTACGAGCAGTACTTC
>TRBV19|TRBD2|15|TRBJ2-2|-
CASSIQTSGAGELFF
TGTGCCAGTAGTATTCAGACTAGCGGGGCCGGGGAGCTGTTTTTT
>TRBV7-3|TRBD2|15|TRBJ2-7|once
CASSTQAGVANEQYF
TGTGCCAGCAGCACACAAGCGGGAGTCGCTAACGAGCAGTACTTC
>TRBV4-2|-|18|TRBJ2-1|-
CASSQDGDSSMSYNEQFF
TGTGCCAGCAGCCAAGACGGGGACTCCTCAATGTCCTACAATGAGCAGTTCTTC
>TRBV4-2|-|16|TRBJ1-4|-
CASSQSAGGFGEKLFF
TGTGCCAGCAGCCAATCCGCGGGGGGGTTCGGCGAAAAACTGTTTTTT
>TRBV9|TRBD2|15|TRBJ2-2|-
CASSPTSGSTGELFF
TGTGCCAGCAGCCCGACTAGCGGGAGTACCGGGGAGCTGTTTTTT
>TRBV27|-|12|TRBJ2-1|few
CASSPGWDEQFF
TGTGCCAGCAGTCCGGGATGGGATGAGCAGTTCTTC
>TRBV15|TRBD1|15|TRBJ1-5|-
CATRIGTGGNQPQHF
TGTGCCACCAGGATAGGGACAGGGGGCAATCAGCCCCAGCATTTT
>TRBV7-6|TRBD2|16|TRBJ2-7|few
CASSKTSGRGSYEQYF
TGTGCCAGCAGCAAGACTAGCGGGAGGGGGTCCTACGAGCAGTACTTC
>TRBV9|TRBD1|15|TRBJ2-1|-
CASSLTGDLYNEQFF
TGTGCCAGCAGCCTTACAGGGGATCTCTACAATGAGCAGTTCTTC
>TRBV14|-|15|TRBJ1-2|-
CASSQDARRRDGYTF
TGTGCCAGCAGCCAAGATGCGAGGCGGCGGGATGGCTACACCTTC
>TRBV29-1|-|14|TRBJ1-2|few
CSVVSLGAGGGYTF
TGCAGCGTTGTTTCCCTGGGGGCTGGGGGTGGCTACACCTTC
>TRBV19|-|15|TRBJ2-7|-
CASTRTLSSVYEQYF
TGTGCCAGTACTAGGACTCTTAGCAGCGTCTACGAGCAGTACTTC
>TRBV7-9|TRBD2|15|TRBJ2-7|-
CASTLAGAQPYEQYF
TGTGCCAGCACCCTAGCGGGAGCCCAACCCTACGAGCAGTACTTC
>TRBV7-9|TRBD1|14|TRBJ1-2|once
CASSPSDRGDGYTF
TGTGCCAGCAGCCCCTCGGACAGGGGGGATGGCTACACCTTC
>TRBV7-3|-|16|TRBJ1-6|-
CASSLRGGSYNSPLHF
TGTGCCAGCAGCTTAAGGGGGGGCTCCTATAATTCACCCCTCCACTTT